This T cell receptor (beta chain) was found in a study of blood T cell repertoires in COVID-19. Using immunoSEQ multiplex PCR, the repertoire was profiled, and TCRdb retains in-frame clones only, with some absent. The sample consists of 130,000 or so clones, under 90% of them appearing once. This CDR3 comprises 17 residues. The J segment lost 4 bases and the V segment lost 6 bases, leaving 18 bases of the junction unmatched. CDR1 and CDR2 (germline): SGHDT, YYEEEE. This clone was picked up one time. The source material was peripheral blood. The chain links TRBV5-6 to TRBJ1-2; 7 positions match TRBD1. This clonotype was obtained from a woman aged 60-70 years with acute or convalescent COVID-19. The CDR3 nucleotides read TGTGCCAGCATCAGAGTGGGACAGAGTCCGGCAGCCTATGGCTACACCTTC. Its translation: CASIRVGQSPAAYGYTF.